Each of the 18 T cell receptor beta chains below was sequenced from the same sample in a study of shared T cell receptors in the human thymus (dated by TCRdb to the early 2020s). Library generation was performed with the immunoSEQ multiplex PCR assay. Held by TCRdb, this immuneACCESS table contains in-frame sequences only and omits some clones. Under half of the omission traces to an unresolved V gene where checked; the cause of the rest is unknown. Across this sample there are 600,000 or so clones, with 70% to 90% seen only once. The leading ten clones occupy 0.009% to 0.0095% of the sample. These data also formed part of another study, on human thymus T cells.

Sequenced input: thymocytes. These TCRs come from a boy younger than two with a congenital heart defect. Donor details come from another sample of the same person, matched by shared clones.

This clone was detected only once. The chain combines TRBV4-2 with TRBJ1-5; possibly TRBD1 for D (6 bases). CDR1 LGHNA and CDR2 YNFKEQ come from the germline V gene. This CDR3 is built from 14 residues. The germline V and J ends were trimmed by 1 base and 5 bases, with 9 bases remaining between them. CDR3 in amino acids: CASSQAGADQPQHF. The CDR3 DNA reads TGTGCCAGCAGCCAAGCAGGGGCCGATCAGCCCCAGCATTTT.

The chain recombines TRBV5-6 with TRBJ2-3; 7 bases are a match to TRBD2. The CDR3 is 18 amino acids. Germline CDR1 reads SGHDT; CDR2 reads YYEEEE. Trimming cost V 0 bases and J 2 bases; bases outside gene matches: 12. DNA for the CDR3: TGTGCCAGCAGCTTGGGACCGGGGGGACTACCCATCACAGATACGCAGTATTTT. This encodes CASSLGPGGLPITDTQYF.

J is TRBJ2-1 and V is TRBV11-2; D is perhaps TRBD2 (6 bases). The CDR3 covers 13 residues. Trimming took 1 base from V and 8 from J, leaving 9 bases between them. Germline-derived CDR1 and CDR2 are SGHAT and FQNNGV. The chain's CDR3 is CASSLGGEYEQFF. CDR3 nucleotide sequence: TGTGCCAGCAGCTTAGGCGGGGAGTATGAGCAGTTCTTC.

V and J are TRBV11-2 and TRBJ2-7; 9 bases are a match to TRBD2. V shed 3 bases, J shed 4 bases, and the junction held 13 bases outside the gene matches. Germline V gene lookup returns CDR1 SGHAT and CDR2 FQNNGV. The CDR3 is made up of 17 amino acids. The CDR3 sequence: CASSLTPGSGGRYEQYF. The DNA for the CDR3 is TGTGCCAGCAGCTTGACCCCTGGTAGCGGGGGCCGATACGAGCAGTACTTC.

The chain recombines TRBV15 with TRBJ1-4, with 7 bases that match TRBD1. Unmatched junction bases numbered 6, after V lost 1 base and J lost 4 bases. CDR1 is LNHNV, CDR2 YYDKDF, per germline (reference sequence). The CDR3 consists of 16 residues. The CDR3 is CATSRVRDRVNEKLFF. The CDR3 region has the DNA TGTGCCACCAGCAGAGTTCGGGACAGAGTTAATGAAAAACTGTTTTTT.

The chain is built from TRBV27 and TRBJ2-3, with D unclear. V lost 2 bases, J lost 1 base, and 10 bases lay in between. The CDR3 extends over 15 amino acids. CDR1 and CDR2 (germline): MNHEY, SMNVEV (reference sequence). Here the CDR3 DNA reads TGTGCCAGCAGTTTAAACGGTCGGGGCACAGATACGCAGTATTTT. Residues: CASSLNGRGTDTQYF.

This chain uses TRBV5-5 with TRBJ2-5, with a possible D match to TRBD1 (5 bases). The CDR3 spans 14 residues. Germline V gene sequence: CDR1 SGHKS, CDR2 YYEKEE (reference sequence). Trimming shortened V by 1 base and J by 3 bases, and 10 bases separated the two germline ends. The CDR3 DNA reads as TGTGCCAGCAGCTTGAACAGGAACAAAGAGACCCAGTACTTC. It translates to CASSLNRNKETQYF.

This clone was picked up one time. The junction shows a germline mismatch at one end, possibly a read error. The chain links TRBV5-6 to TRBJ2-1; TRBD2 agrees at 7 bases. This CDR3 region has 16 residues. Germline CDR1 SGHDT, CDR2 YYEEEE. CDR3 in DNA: TGTGCCAGCAGCCAATTGAGCGGGGTCGCCTACACTGAGCAGTTCTTC. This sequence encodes CASSQLSGVAYTEQFF.

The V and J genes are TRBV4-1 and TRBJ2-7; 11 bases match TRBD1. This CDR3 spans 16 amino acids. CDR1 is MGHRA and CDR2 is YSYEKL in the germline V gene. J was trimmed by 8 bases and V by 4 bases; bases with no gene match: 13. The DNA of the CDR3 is TGCGCCAGCAGCCTTAAGACCGGACAGGGGGCGACCCAGCAGTACTTC. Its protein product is CASSLKTGQGATQQYF.

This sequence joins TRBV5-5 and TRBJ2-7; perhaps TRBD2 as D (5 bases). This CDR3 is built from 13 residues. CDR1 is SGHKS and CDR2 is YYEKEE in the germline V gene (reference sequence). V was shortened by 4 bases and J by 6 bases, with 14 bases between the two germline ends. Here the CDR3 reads CASSPGSGGEQYF. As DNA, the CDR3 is TGTGCCAGCAGCCCTGGCTCAGGAGGCGAGCAGTACTTC.

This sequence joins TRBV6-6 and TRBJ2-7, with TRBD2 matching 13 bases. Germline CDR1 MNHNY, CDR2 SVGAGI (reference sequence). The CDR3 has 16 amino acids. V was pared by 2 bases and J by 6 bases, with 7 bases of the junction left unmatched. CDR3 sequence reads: CASSYPGLAGPLEQYF. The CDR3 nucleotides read TGTGCCAGCAGTTACCCGGGACTAGCGGGACCCCTCGAGCAGTACTTC.

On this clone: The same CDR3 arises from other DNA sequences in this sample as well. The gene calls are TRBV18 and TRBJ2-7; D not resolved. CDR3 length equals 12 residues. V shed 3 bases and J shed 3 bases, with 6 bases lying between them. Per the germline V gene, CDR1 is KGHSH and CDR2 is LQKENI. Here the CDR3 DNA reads TGTGCCAGCTCACCTTCCAGCTACGAGCAGTACTTC. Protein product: CASSPSSYEQYF.

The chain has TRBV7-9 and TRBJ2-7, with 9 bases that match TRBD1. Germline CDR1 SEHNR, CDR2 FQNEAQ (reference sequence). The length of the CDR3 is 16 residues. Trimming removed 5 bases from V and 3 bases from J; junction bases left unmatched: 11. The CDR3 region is CASSRTETGGIYEQYF. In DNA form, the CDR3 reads TGTGCCAGCAGCCGAACCGAGACAGGGGGGATCTACGAGCAGTACTTC.

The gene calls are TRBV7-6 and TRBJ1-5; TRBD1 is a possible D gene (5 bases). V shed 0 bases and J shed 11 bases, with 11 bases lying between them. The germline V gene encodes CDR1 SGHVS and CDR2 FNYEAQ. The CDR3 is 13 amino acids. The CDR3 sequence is CASSLANRTAQHF. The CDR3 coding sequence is TGTGCCAGCAGCTTAGCGAACAGGACGGCCCAGCATTTT.

The CDR3 is CASSLAGGALYNEQFF. In nucleotides, the CDR3 is TGCGCCAGCAGCTTGGCAGGTGGGGCTCTCTACAATGAGCAGTTCTTC. The chain is built from TRBV5-1 and TRBJ2-1; TRBD1 might be the D (5 bases). Germline-derived CDR1 and CDR2 are SGHRS and YFSETQ. V lost 0 bases and J lost 3, with 13 bases in between. The CDR3 has 16 residues.

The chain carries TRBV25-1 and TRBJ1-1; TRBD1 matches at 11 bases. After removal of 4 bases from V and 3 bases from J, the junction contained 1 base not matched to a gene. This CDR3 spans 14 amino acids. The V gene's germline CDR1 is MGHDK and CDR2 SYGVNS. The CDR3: CASSGGQGDTEAFF. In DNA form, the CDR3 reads TGTGCCAGCAGTGGGGGACAGGGGGACACTGAAGCTTTCTTT.

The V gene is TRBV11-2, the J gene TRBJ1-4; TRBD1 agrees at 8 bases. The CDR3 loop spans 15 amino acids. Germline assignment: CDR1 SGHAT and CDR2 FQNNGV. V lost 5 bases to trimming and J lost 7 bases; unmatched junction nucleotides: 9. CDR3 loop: CASSQVGQAIEKLFF. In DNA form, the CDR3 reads TGTGCCAGCAGCCAGGTGGGACAGGCTATTGAAAAACTGTTTTTT.

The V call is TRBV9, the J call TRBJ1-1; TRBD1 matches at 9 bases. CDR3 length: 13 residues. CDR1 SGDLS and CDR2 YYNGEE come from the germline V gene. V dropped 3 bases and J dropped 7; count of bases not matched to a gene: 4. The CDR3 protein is CASSATGGFEAFF. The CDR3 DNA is TGTGCCAGCAGCGCGACAGGGGGATTTGAAGCTTTCTTT. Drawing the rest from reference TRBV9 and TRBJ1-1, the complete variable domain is DSGVTQTPKHLITATGQRVTLRCSPRSGDLSVYWYQQSLDQGLQFLIQYYNGEERAKGNILERFSAQQFPDLHSELNLSSLELGDSALYFCASSATGGFEAFFGQGTRLTVV.